This TCR beta chain appears in the sequencing data of a study of shared clonotypes between healthy human individuals. Running of the assay took place at deep level. Sequencing used immunoSEQ multiplex PCR; TCRdb keeps in-frame clones, though not all of them. In the table there are approximately 2,200,000 clones, 85% to 95% of which are singletons. Broader study findings: What limited the represented genetic and exposure-history diversity was the small number of donors.

Naive CD8 populations comprised CD45RO-negative cells positively selected for CCR7, excluding terminally differentiated effector memory CD45RA+ cells. This clone was counted once. Its antigen remains unidentified. The V end lost 4 bases, the J end lost 5 bases, and 15 bases lay between the germline ends. Germline V gene data show CDR1 as SGHKS and CDR2 as YYEKEE (reference sequence). CDR3 length: 14 residues. V usage is TRBV5-5 and J usage is TRBJ1-2, with D possibly being TRBD1 (6 bases). This TCR was sampled from a man aged 18 to 35 in good health. Some clones in this sample may be carry-over from other donors' samples. Sequencing was performed on naive CD8+ T cells from PBMCs. This CDR3 reads CASSGEDGQYGYTF. CDR3 nucleotides: TGTGCCAGCAGCGGAGAGGACGGACAGTATGGCTACACCTTC.